The 13 T cell receptor beta chains listed next were all sequenced from one sample in a study of T cells in Graves' hyperthyroidism and ophthalmopathy. RNA transcripts were the template for amplifying TCR beta CDR3 regions. The study used the HTBI primer set for a first-round RT-PCR of the TCR CDR3. MiXCR, applied by TCRdb to the multiplex PCR reads, yields one record per CDR3 protein. The sample holds roughly 500,000 distinct CDR3 sequences, roughly a quarter seen once. The sample was blood. The source is a young woman with Graves' ophthalmopathy.

Concerning this clonotype: This could be a read error, since a much larger clone is one nucleotide away. The chain uses TRBV2 and TRBJ2-4, with D maybe TRBD2 (6 bases). Trimming removed 4 bases from V and 4 bases from J, with 11 bases in between. Germline V gene lookup returns CDR1 SNHLY and CDR2 FYNNEI. The CDR3 has 14 residues. Written as DNA, the CDR3 is TGTGCCAGCAGTGGGGGGGACCCAAAAAACATTCAGTACTTC. Its translation: CASSGGDPKNIQYF.

V and J are TRBV4-1 and TRBJ1-5; D is unresolved. The germline V gene encodes CDR1 MGHRA and CDR2 YSYEKL. The V and J ends lost 5 bases and 7 bases respectively, with 12 bases between them. The CDR3 is 13 amino acids. The CDR3 sequence: CASSWIASQPQHF. The CDR3 DNA follows: TGCGCCAGCAGCTGGATCGCCAGCCAGCCCCAGCATTTT.

The chain uses TRBV9 and TRBJ1-1; 7 bases map to TRBD1. The germline gives CDR1 SGDLS, CDR2 YYNGEE. Unmatched junction bases numbered 4, after V lost 2 bases and J lost 3 bases. This CDR3 region has 14 residues. CDR3 bases: TGTGCCAGCAGCGTGTACAGGGGAGACACTGAAGCTTTCTTT. Encoded protein: CASSVYRGDTEAFF.

This clonotype occurred many times. The V gene is TRBV7-2, the J gene TRBJ2-7; possibly TRBD1 or TRBD2 for D (5 bases each). The germline gives CDR1 SGHTA, CDR2 FQGNSA. The ends were cut back, 5 bases at V and 3 bases at J, with 8 bases in the middle. The length of the CDR3 is 12 residues. The CDR3, as DNA: TGTGCCAGCAGCAGGGACCACTACGAGCAGTACTTC. This gives the protein CASSRDHYEQYF.

Many counts were recorded for this clonotype. The chain has TRBV27 and TRBJ1-1; 7 bases are a match to TRBD1. J was trimmed by 2 bases and V by 3 bases; bases with no gene match: 3. This CDR3 is 14 amino acids long. Germline assignment: CDR1 MNHEY and CDR2 SMNVEV (reference sequence). Here the CDR3 reads CASSLTGINTEAFF. CDR3 in DNA: TGTGCCAGCAGTTTGACAGGGATAAACACTGAAGCTTTCTTT.

DNA for the CDR3: TGTGCCAGCATCTCCCTACAAGAGACCCAGTACTTC. It is translated as CASISLQETQYF. The V and J genes are TRBV2 and TRBJ2-5; D unclear. The CDR3 length is 12 residues. Looked up from germline, CDR1 is SNHLY and CDR2 is FYNNEI. The ends were cut back, 7 bases at V and 2 bases at J, with 8 bases in the middle.

This clonotype was seen many times. The chain carries TRBV15 and TRBJ1-1; the match to TRBD1 covers 9 bases. This CDR3 is 15 amino acids long. Trimming removed 2 bases from V and 3 bases from J; junction bases left unmatched: 4. The germline CDR1 and CDR2 sequences are LNHNV and YYDKDF (reference sequence). The CDR3, as DNA: TGTGCCACCAGCAGACGGGACAGGGTGGACACTGAAGCTTTCTTT. This encodes CATSRRDRVDTEAFF.

Note on this clonotype: A much larger clone differs from this one at a single base, so this may be a read error. The chain links TRBV19 to TRBJ2-5; tentatively, D is TRBD1 or TRBD2 (6 bases each). The CDR3 is 15 residues long. Germline CDR1 LNHDA, CDR2 SQIVND (reference sequence). The CDR3 sequence: CTSSTGPGGRETQYF. CDR3 in DNA: TGTACCAGTAGTACCGGACCTGGGGGGCGGGAGACCCAGTACTTC. The full variable domain, with the rest looked up from reference TRBV19 and TRBJ2-5, is DGGITQSPKYLFRKEGQNVTLSCEQNLNHDAMYWYRQDPGQGLRLIYYSQIVNDFQKGDIAEGYSVSREKKESFPLTVTSAQKNPTAFYLCTSSTGPGGRETQYFGPGTRLLVL.

This clonotype was seen a handful of times. This chain joins TRBV12-3 or TRBV12-4 and TRBJ1-5; D call uncertain. The CDR3 spans 12 residues. V gave up 2 bases and J gave up 11 bases, with 10 bases separating them. The CDR3: CASSLPGGAQHF. The CDR3 bases are TGTGCCAGCAGTTTACCGGGAGGAGCCCAGCATTTT.

This clonotype was detected many times. The V gene is TRBV27, the J gene TRBJ2-7, with 8 bases lining up with TRBD1. This CDR3 is built from 14 residues. After removal of 2 bases from V and 5 bases from J, the junction contained 5 bases not matched to a gene. CDR1 and CDR2 (germline): MNHEY, SMNVEV (reference sequence). CDR3 region: CASSLMDRVHEQYF. In nucleotides, the CDR3 is TGTGCCAGCAGTTTAATGGACAGGGTCCACGAGCAGTACTTC.

This clonotype was detected only a few times. The chain combines TRBV7-9 with TRBJ1-6, with TRBD1 matching over 8 bases. J lost 9 bases, V lost 5 bases, and 9 bases had no gene match. There are 15 residues in the CDR3. In germline, CDR1 is SEHNR, CDR2 FQNEAQ (reference sequence). CDR3 bases: TGTGCCAGCAGCCTCTGGACAGGGATCGGTTCACCCCTCCACTTT. As protein: CASSLWTGIGSPLHF.

This clonotype has at least ten counts. The rearrangement links TRBV7-3 to TRBJ2-2; D is possibly TRBD1 (5 bases). Germline assignment: CDR1 SGHTA and CDR2 FQGTGA. Trimming cost V 5 bases and J 2 bases, with 9 bases left between them. The CDR3 covers 14 residues. The CDR3 is CASSEQANTGELFF. CDR3 DNA sequence: TGTGCCAGCAGCGAACAGGCTAACACCGGGGAGCTGTTTTTT.

This clonotype was counted many times. CDR3 loop: CASSLGGNPGVETQYF. In nucleotides, the CDR3 is TGCGCCAGCAGCTTGGGAGGCAACCCGGGAGTGGAGACCCAGTACTTC. V is TRBV5-1 and J is TRBJ2-5; the D gene is possibly TRBD2 (6 bases). The germline V gene has CDR1 SGHRS and CDR2 YFSETQ. V dropped 0 bases and J dropped 5 bases, with 17 bases sitting between them. CDR3 length equals 16 residues. Together with reference TRBV5-1 and TRBJ2-5, the CDR3 gives the full variable domain: KAGVTQTPRYLIKTRGQQVTLSCSPISGHRSVSWYQQTPGQGLQFLFEYFSETQRNKGNFPGRFSGRQFSNSRSEMNVSTLELGDSALYLCASSLGGNPGVETQYFGPGTRLLVL.